This T cell receptor beta chain was obtained from a study of blood T cell repertoires in COVID-19. Study-wide context: Acute and convalescent COVID-19 specimens originated in the United States, Italy and Spain. T cells, B-cell-depleted T cells, or PBMCs provided the cDNA or gDNA that served as material.

The Seattle patients joined while their infection was active and were tracked longitudinally afterward. V was cut by 2 bases and J by 7 bases, with 16 bases left in between. The CDR3 is 16 amino acids. Germline CDR1 is SGHKS and CDR2 is YYEKEE (reference sequence). Data came from immunoSEQ multiplex PCR; TCRdb stores just in-frame clones and leaves some out. The sample shows about 230,000 clones, around 85% of them seen only once. The rearrangement joins TRBV5-5 to TRBJ1-6, with unresolved D. This TCR was sampled from a man between 45 and 60 years old with COVID-19, enrolled during active disease. Material: peripheral blood. In nucleotides, the CDR3 is TGTGCCAGCAGCTTCCTTAGGGCTGGGGAGAATTCACCCCTCCACTTT. It is translated as CASSFLRAGENSPLHF.